Listed here are 13 T cell receptor beta chains from one sample, sequenced in a study of spatial heterogeneity in lung cancer. Via MiXCR, TCRdb re-called the 5' RACE reads, giving one row per CDR3 protein. This sample has 35,000 to 40,000 distinct CDR3 sequences; less than 9.5% occur once, and the top ten carry about 30%. The time point here: sample taken at primary tumor resection. Here the sequenced sample was PBMCs, taken at surgery. The source is a female donor with early-stage non-small cell lung cancer.

This clonotype was seen ten or more times. The V and J genes are TRBV24-1 and TRBJ2-3; D is unclear. CDR1 KGHDR and CDR2 SFDVKD come from the germline V gene. Trimming pared 2 bases from V and 2 bases from J, leaving 16 bases between. The CDR3 length is 17 residues. The CDR3, as DNA: TGTGCCACCAGTGATTATGGTCCTGTAGGGATCACAGATACGCAGTATTTT. It translates to CATSDYGPVGITDTQYF.

The chain uses TRBV20-1 and TRBJ1-1, with TRBD1 identical over 10 bases. Germline values: CDR1 DFQATT, CDR2 SNEGSKA (reference sequence). This CDR3 contains 14 residues. The ends lost 5 bases at V and 6 bases at J; junction bases unmatched: 9. The CDR3 nucleotides are TGCAGTGCTGCCCCGGGACAGGGGACTCCTGAAGCTTTCTTT. Translated, it gives CSAAPGQGTPEAFF.

This clonotype was detected ten times or more. The chain combines TRBV11-2 with TRBJ2-1; possible D gene TRBD2, 7 bases. The CDR3 sequence is 14 residues long. From germline, CDR1 is SGHAT and CDR2 FQNNGV. Trimming shortened V by 7 bases and J by 9 bases, and 19 bases separated the two germline ends. In nucleotides, the CDR3 is TGTGCCAGCACACCTCTCCGGGGGGCAGGTGAGCAGTTCTTC. The encoded protein is CASTPLRGAGEQFF.

The chain links TRBV14 to TRBJ1-1; possible D gene TRBD1, 5 bases. This CDR3 has 18 residues. Germline CDR1 and CDR2: SGHDN and FVKESK. Trimming cost V 4 bases and J 1 base, with 22 bases left between them. In DNA, the CDR3 is TGTGCCAGCAGCCTCGGTGGGCTTTTTGACAGAGAGAACACTGAAGCTTTCTTT. This sequence encodes CASSLGGLFDRENTEAFF.

This clonotype was found many times. The CDR3 loop is CASSTFRLAGYNEQFF. CDR3 in DNA: TGTGCCAGCAGCACCTTCCGACTAGCGGGGTACAATGAGCAGTTCTTC. V is TRBV11-2 and J is TRBJ2-1, with 11 bases fitting TRBD2. Germline CDR1 and CDR2: SGHAT and FQNNGV. The length of the CDR3 is 16 residues. The junction had 7 bases not matched to a gene; V was cut back by 5 bases and J by 4 bases.

In its sample, this clonotype was seen many times. This sequence joins TRBV20-1 and TRBJ2-7; no reliable D call. The germline gives CDR1 DFQATT, CDR2 SNEGSKA (reference sequence). V lost 1 base and J 2 bases, leaving 15 bases between the germline ends. The CDR3 is made up of 15 amino acids. The CDR3 DNA follows: TGCAGTGCTAGAGCCGGGTTGGGAACCCCCTACGAGCAGTACTTC. It translates to CSARAGLGTPYEQYF.

This clonotype was seen repeatedly, ten times or more. This chain joins TRBV3-1 and TRBJ1-1, with no clear D. This CDR3 is built from 13 residues. With 8 bases removed from V and 0 bases from J, the gap between germline ends came to 10 bases. Germline CDR1 is LGHDT and CDR2 is YNNKEL (reference sequence). DNA of the CDR3: TGTGCCAGCGACCGGGGAATGAACACTGAAGCTTTCTTT. Translation: CASDRGMNTEAFF.

This clonotype came up many times. The genes are TRBV7-9 and TRBJ2-7; 8 bases align to TRBD2. Per germline, CDR1 SEHNR and CDR2 FQNEAQ (reference sequence). Trimming took 5 bases from V and 5 from J; bases not matched to a gene: 8. The CDR3 runs 14 residues. Written as DNA, the CDR3 is TGTGCCAGCAGCCCGGGGGGGACTGCCCACGAGCAGTACTTC. Translating gives CASSPGGTAHEQYF.

The genes are TRBV20-1 and TRBJ2-5; D is perhaps TRBD2 (6 bases). The CDR3 runs to 14 residues. The germline V and J ends were trimmed by 6 bases and 4 bases, with 18 bases remaining between them. CDR1 is DFQATT, CDR2 SNEGSKA, per germline (reference sequence). The CDR3 DNA sequence: TGCAGTGCGACCAGAACCGCTAGCGTAGAGACCCAGTACTTC. It encodes CSATRTASVETQYF.

This clonotype was recorded at least ten times. The rearrangement joins TRBV5-5 to TRBJ2-1; D gene ambiguous. The V gene's germline CDR1 is SGHKS and CDR2 YYEKEE (reference sequence). CDR3 length: 16 amino acids. The V end was cut by 3 bases, the J end by 11 bases, with 24 bases between. Here the CDR3 reads CASSSSYAGLESQQFF. The DNA for the CDR3 is TGTGCCAGCAGCTCATCGTATGCCGGCCTGGAGAGCCAGCAGTTCTTC.

This clonotype was observed at least ten times. The rearrangement links TRBV2 to TRBJ2-7; D gene ambiguous. The ends were cut back, 6 bases at V and 6 bases at J, with 9 bases in the middle. Germline CDR1 reads SNHLY; CDR2 reads FYNNEI. This CDR3 is built from 11 residues. Here the CDR3 reads CASSPPGEQYF. The CDR3 nucleotides are TGTGCCAGCAGCCCCCCGGGCGAGCAGTACTTC. The variable domain in full, with the rest retrieved from reference TRBV2 and TRBJ2-7, is EPEVTQTPSHQVTQMGQEVILRCVPISNHLYFYWYRQILGQKVEFLVSFYNNEISEKSEIFDDQFSVERPDGSNFTLKIRSTKLEDSAMYFCASSPPGEQYFGPGTRLTVT.

The chain employs TRBV7-6 and TRBJ1-5; D is unclear. CDR1 is SGHVS, CDR2 FNYEAQ, per germline. The CDR3 is 14 amino acids. V dropped 11 bases and J dropped 0 bases, with 14 bases sitting between them. The CDR3 DNA reads as TGTGCCGCGAGGCCCGGGGATAGCAATCAGCCCCAGCATTTT. Protein: CAARPGDSNQPQHF. Drawing the rest from reference TRBV7-6 and TRBJ1-5, the complete variable domain is GAGVSQSPRYKVTKRGQDVALRCDPISGHVSLYWYRQALGQGPEFLTYFNYEAQQDKSGLPNDRFSAERPEGSISTLTIQRTEQRDSAMYRCAARPGDSNQPQHFGDGTRLSIL.

This clonotype was seen ten or more times. V usage is TRBV5-1 and J usage is TRBJ2-7, with D maybe TRBD1 (5 bases). Germline CDR1 is SGHRS and CDR2 is YFSETQ. Deletions cut 4 bases from V and 1 base from J, with 12 bases between. This CDR3 region has 14 residues. CDR3 bases: TGCGCCAGCAGCACTTCGACAGAATCCTACGAGCAGTACTTC. The encoded protein is CASSTSTESYEQYF.